The T cell receptor beta chain described here comes from a study of T cells in Graves' hyperthyroidism and ophthalmopathy. General study findings and limits: Ophthalmopathy, which appeared later, was predicted by the model a median approximately 6 months before onset. Researchers found most expanded thyroid clonotypes above 0.001 in blood as well.

Researchers took RNA transcripts and amplified the TCR beta CDR3 regions from them. Initially, a first-round RT-PCR of the TCR CDR3 employed the HTBI primer set. TCRdb called the multiplex PCR reads again in MiXCR, with one record for every CDR3 protein. The sample yields 100,000 to 140,000 distinct CDR3 sequences, approximately 15% seen once. This clonotype was detected ten times or more. The antigen is undetermined. Investigators excluded patients with uncontrolled infection, other autoimmune disease, pregnancy or lactation. The study based diagnoses on clinical symptoms, serum thyroxine and TRAb, thyroid ultrasound and orbital computed tomography. This CDR3 contains 17 residues. Germline V lookup: CDR1 GTSNPN, CDR2 SVGIG (reference sequence). V was clipped by 3 bases and J by 2 bases, with 20 bases between them.

V is TRBV30 and J is TRBJ2-1; D may be TRBD1 or TRBD2 (5 bases each). The sequencing sample was made of blood. The sequence derives from a woman aged 45-65 years with Graves' hyperthyroidism. CDR3 region: CAWSQGKGARPYNEQFF. The CDR3 region has the DNA TGTGCCTGGAGCCAGGGCAAGGGAGCCAGACCCTACAATGAGCAGTTCTTC. Full variable domain (missing parts from reference TRBV30 and TRBJ2-1): SQTIHQWPATLVQPVGSPLSLECTVEGTSNPNLYWYRQAAGRGLQLLFYSVGIGQISSEVPQNLSASRPQDRQFILSSKKLLLSDSGFYLCAWSQGKGARPYNEQFFGPGTRLTVL.